The clone carrying this T cell receptor beta chain was picked up a small number of times. Its antigen remains unknown. Deletions cut 1 base from V and 7 bases from J, with 5 bases between. This CDR3 contains 12 residues. CDR1 and CDR2 (germline): DFQATT, SNEGSKA (reference sequence). A second PCR of roughly 6 to 12 cycles used a sample-barcoded 5' primer and a J-beta primer mix. Carrying 12 random nucleotides, a template-switch adaptor labeled each individual cDNA molecule. MiXCR was run by TCRdb on the 5' RACE reads, yielding one entry per CDR3 protein. Found here are about 670,000 distinct CDR3 sequences, approximately 40% of them singletons; the top ten hold about 32%. Samples had at least 6.5 million PBMCs isolated from them. The data stem from a study of blood T cells in healthy people across ages. Study-level results: No one knew whether donors had CMV, which possibly confounded expanded clonotype changes. Age brought a roughly linear fall in TCR beta diversity measured per million T cells.

What was sequenced was blood. This sequence joins TRBV20-1 and TRBJ1-6, with D unclear. This TCR derives from a man older than 75 in good health. The CDR3 DNA reads TGCAGTGCTAGAGTCGGGAATTCACCCCTCCACTTT. It codes for CSARVGNSPLHF.